These T cell receptor beta chains were read from a single sample in a study of blood T cells in healthy people across ages. TCRdb processed the 5' RACE reads anew with MiXCR; each CDR3 protein has one entry. The table lists under 950,000 distinct CDR3 sequences, 20% to 25% of them singletons. The sample consisted of blood. All receptors come from a man in his 70s in good health. CDR3s include the opening cysteine and the closing phenylalanine or tryptophan. Clone size is stated in some rows and not others, as once, few, many or a class when expanded.

>TRBJ2-5|TRBV29-1|NA
CSAKGGGQTQYF
>TRBJ2-6|TRBV24-1|few
CATSGFTGANVLTF
>TRBJ2-2|TRBV6-4|few
CASSDSDSGELFF
>TRBJ2-1|TRBV7-9|few
CASSPHGTLYNEQFF
>TRBJ2-2|TRBV2|many
CASNIAGGPNTGELFF
>TRBJ1-1|TRBV5-1|NA
CASSLGPQGAGTEAFF
>TRBJ2-1|TRBV3-1|NA
CASSQDGGGSYNEQFF
>TRBJ1-3|TRBV6-5|NA
CASSSRRISGNTIYF
>TRBJ2-1|TRBV24-1|few
CATSNRGYNEQFF
>TRBJ2-1|TRBV29-1|NA
CSVQRLAGVNEQFF
>TRBJ1-2|TRBV20-1|NA
CSARDRGLGYTF
>TRBJ2-5|TRBV4-3|many
CASSQEPWAGQETQYF
>TRBJ1-1|TRBV7-9|NA
CASSLGEGLNTEAFF
>TRBJ2-3|TRBV18|NA
CASSQQGREQYF
>TRBJ2-1|TRBV6-2/TRBV6-3|few
CASSYSFAGLSYNEQFF
>TRBJ1-4|TRBV20-1|few
CSARDRSGNFEKLFF
>TRBJ1-3|TRBV7-2|few
CASSLDMRGTIYF
>TRBJ2-2|TRBV29-1|many
CSGAKGPDTGELFF
>TRBJ2-1|TRBV20-1|few
CSASPPSSYNEQFF
>TRBJ2-5|TRBV21-1|NA
CASSAPAYQETQYF
>TRBJ2-5|TRBV12-3/TRBV12-4|NA
CASSDNSGGAETQYF
>TRBJ2-7|TRBV6-1|NA
CASSDDRRRQYF
>TRBJ2-3|TRBV24-1|NA
CASRTRDPFTDTQYF
>TRBJ1-6|TRBV5-1|few
CASSPTTGGTNSPLHF
>TRBJ2-1|TRBV4-2|NA
CASSQELRTRYNEQFF
>TRBJ1-1|TRBV5-1|few
CASSLYTPENTEAFF
>TRBJ1-1|TRBV5-1|few
CASSVGRGGQNTEAFF
>TRBJ1-5|TRBV20-1|few
CSANLGFLNQPQHF
>TRBJ2-3|TRBV5-1|NA
CASSYNSDTQYF
>TRBJ2-3|TRBV7-2|few
CASSLMSGRAGGADTQYF
>TRBJ2-1|TRBV15|NA
CATSADSEQFF
>TRBJ2-4|TRBV19|few
CASNPSGRENIQYF
>TRBJ1-2|TRBV5-1|few
CASSLRYRDDYGYTF
>TRBJ2-2|TRBV2|few
CASSSRSGKNTGELFF
>TRBJ2-3|TRBV9|NA
CASSPEGQFTDTQYF
>TRBJ1-5|TRBV3-1|few
CASSRPLGPQHF
>TRBJ2-1|TRBV4-3|NA
CASSQDKRDQFF
>TRBJ2-1|TRBV14|NA
CASSQILTSGNNEQFF
>TRBJ2-3|TRBV7-3|NA
CASSYTGTSGSRSDTQYF
>TRBJ1-1|TRBV4-1|few
CASSQAPTGMNTEAFF
>TRBJ1-1|TRBV20-1|few
CSARVPPGQLNTEAFF
>TRBJ1-3|TRBV20-1|NA
CSARGQDGNTIYF
>TRBJ1-2|TRBV2|NA
CASSPSWDGYTF
>TRBJ2-5|TRBV14|few
CASSQGVAAETQYF
>TRBJ1-4|TRBV20-1|once
CSARDQTGFLSTNEKLFF
>TRBJ2-3|TRBV5-1|NA
CASSLGDLTDTQYF
>TRBJ1-1|TRBV12-3/TRBV12-4|NA
CASSFARPTEAFF
>TRBJ2-1|TRBV20-1|few
CSARDPGLAGDEQFF
>TRBJ2-3|TRBV6-5|NA
CASSPFRLAGADTQYF
>TRBJ1-4|TRBV3-1|NA
CASSLVGASNEKLFF
>TRBJ2-5|TRBV7-2|NA
CASSLIPSTQETQYF
>TRBJ2-7|TRBV3-1|few
CASSQDNRGGLEQYF
>TRBJ1-4|TRBV5-1|many
CASSFGQGNEKLFF
>TRBJ2-2|TRBV6-5|NA
CASRRTGTGELFF
>TRBJ1-4|TRBV5-1|many
CASSLREGKLFF
>TRBJ1-2|TRBV7-9|few
CASSSLISGTNYGYTF
>TRBJ1-4|TRBV20-1|many
CSAKDRGLGEKLFF